The sequence of this TCR beta chain was determined in a study of T cells after posttransplantation cyclophosphamide. Some clones are missing from TCRdb's copy, which holds only in-frame ones; the method was immunoSEQ multiplex PCR. The top ten clones hold roughly 7% of a sample with roughly 3,200 clones, 75% to 90% of them seen once. The CDR3 has 16 amino acids. The V segment lost 0 bases and the J segment 3 bases; nucleotides outside the gene matches: 5. Germline loops: CDR1 SGDLS, CDR2 YYNGEE. This clone was observed a handful of times. Its target is unknown. Study-wide points: Blood and skin or GI T cell repertoires showed limited TRB overlap. Recipient CMV seropositivity and CMV reactivation strongly tracked TRB clonality. Later post-transplant blood repertoires were often dominated by donor CD8+ memory clones.

Busulfan-fludarabine conditioning, marrow transplant, and cyclophosphamide on days +3 and +4 were administered. This sequence originates from a female patient in her 50s who received an allogeneic stem cell transplant from an unrelated donor, was CMV-positive, and had acute and chronic GVHD. The T cells may partly be graft donor cells. V usage is TRBV9 and J usage is TRBJ2-5; 10 positions agree with TRBD2. The specimen comprised PBMCs, sampled after allogeneic stem cell transplant with posttransplant cyclophosphamide. The CDR3 DNA reads TGTGCCAGCAGCGTAGGGATAGCGGGGGGAGAAGAGACCCAGTACTTC. It is translated as CASSVGIAGGEETQYF.